This T cell receptor (beta chain) appears in the sequencing data of a study of blood T cell repertoires in COVID-19. Sequencing used immunoSEQ multiplex PCR; TCRdb keeps in-frame clones, though not all of them. Of fewer than 350,000 clones listed, 85% are singletons. CDR1 SNHLY and CDR2 FYNNEI come from the germline V gene. This CDR3 contains 13 residues. V lost 8 bases and J 1 base, leaving 11 bases between the germline ends. The sequenced sample was PBMCs or T cells enriched from blood (not recorded which). The chain carries TRBV2 and TRBJ1-1; D perhaps matches TRBD1 (5 bases). This sequence was found in a woman aged 45-59 years who had recovered from COVID-19. CDR3: CASDVTGNTEAFF. In nucleotides, the CDR3 is TGTGCCAGCGATGTAACAGGGAACACTGAAGCTTTCTTT.